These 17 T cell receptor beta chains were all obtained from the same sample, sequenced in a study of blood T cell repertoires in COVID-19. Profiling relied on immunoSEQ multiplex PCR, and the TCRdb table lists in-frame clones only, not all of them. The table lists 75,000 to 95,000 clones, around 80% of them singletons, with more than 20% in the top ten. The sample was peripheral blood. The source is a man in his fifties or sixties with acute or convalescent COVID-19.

As DNA, the CDR3 is TGTGCCAGCGCGTGGGAGCGTTCCGAGCAGTACGTC. Its protein is CASAWERSEQYV. The rearrangement links TRBV6-5 to TRBJ2-7; possibly TRBD2 for D (5 bases). V was clipped by 8 bases and J by 6 bases, with 14 bases between them. This CDR3 contains 12 residues. In germline, CDR1 is MNHEY, CDR2 SVGAGI.

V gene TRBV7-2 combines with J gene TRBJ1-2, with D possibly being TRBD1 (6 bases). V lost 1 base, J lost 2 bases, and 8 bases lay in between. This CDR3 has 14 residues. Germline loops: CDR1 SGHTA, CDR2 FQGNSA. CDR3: CASSLGTVNYGYTF. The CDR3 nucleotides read TGTGCCAGCAGCTTAGGGACAGTCAACTATGGCTACACCTTC.

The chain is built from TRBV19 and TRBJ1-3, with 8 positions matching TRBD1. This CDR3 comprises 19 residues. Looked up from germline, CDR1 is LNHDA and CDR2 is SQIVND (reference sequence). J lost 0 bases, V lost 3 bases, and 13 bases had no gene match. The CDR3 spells CASSILPAWTGSSGNTIYF. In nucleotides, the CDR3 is TGTGCCAGTAGTATTCTGCCCGCGTGGACAGGGAGCTCTGGAAACACCATATATTTT.

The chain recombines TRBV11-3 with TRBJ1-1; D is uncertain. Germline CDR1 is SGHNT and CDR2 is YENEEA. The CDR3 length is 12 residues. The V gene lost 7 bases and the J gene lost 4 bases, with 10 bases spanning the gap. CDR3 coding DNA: TGTGCCAGCAAGGGCGGGAGCACTGAAGCTTTCTTT. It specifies CASKGGSTEAFF. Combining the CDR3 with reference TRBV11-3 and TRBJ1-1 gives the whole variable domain EAGVVQSPRYKIIEKKQPVAFWCNPISGHNTLYWYLQNLGQGPELLIRYENEEAVDDSQLPKDRFSAERLKGVDSTLKIQPAELGDSAVYLCASKGGSTEAFFGQGTRLTVV.

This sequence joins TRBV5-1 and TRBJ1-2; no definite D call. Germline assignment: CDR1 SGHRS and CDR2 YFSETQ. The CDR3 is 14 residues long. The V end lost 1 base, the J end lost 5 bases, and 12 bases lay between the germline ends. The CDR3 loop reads CASSLQTSTYGYTF. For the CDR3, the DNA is TGCGCCAGCAGCTTGCAAACCTCAACTTATGGCTACACCTTC.

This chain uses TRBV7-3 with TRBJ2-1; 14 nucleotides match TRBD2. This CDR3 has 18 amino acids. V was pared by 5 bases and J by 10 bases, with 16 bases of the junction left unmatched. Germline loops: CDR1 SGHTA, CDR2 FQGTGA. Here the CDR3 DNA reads TGTGCCAGCAGCCTGGGGACTAGCGGGGGTACGTTCAAAGCAGAGCAGTTCTTC. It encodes CASSLGTSGGTFKAEQFF. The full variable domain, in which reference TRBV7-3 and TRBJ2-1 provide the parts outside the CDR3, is GAGVSQTPSNKVTEKGKYVELRCDPISGHTALYWYRQSLGQGPEFLIYFQGTGAADDSGLPNDRFFAVRPEGSVSTLKIQRTERGDSAVYLCASSLGTSGGTFKAEQFFGPGTRLTVL.

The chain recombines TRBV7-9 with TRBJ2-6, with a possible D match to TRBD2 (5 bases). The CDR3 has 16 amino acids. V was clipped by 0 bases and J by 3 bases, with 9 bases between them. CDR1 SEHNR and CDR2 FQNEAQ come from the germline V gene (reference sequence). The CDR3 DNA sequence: TGTGCCAGCAGCTTAGCTTATGGGAGTGGGGCCAACGTCCTGACTTTC. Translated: CASSLAYGSGANVLTF.

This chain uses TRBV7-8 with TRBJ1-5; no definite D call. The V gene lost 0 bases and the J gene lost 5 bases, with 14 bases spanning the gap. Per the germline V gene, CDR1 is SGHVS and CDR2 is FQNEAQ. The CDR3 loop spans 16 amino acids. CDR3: CASSLAVGSLHQPQHF. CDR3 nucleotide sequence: TGTGCCAGCAGCTTAGCGGTGGGCTCCCTCCATCAGCCCCAGCATTTT. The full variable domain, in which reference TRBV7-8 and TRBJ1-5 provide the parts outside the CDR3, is GAGVSQSPRYKVAKRGQDVALRCDPISGHVSLFWYQQALGQGPEFLTYFQNEAQLDKSGLPSDRFFAERPEGSVSTLKIQRTQQEDSAVYLCASSLAVGSLHQPQHFGDGTRLSIL.

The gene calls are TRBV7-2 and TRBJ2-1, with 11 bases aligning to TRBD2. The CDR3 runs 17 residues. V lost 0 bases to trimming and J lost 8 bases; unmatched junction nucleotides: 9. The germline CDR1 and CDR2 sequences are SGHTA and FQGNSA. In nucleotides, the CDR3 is TGTGCCAGCAGCTTAGCGTCCTATAGCGGGGGGGCCGATGAGCAGTTCTTC. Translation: CASSLASYSGGADEQFF.

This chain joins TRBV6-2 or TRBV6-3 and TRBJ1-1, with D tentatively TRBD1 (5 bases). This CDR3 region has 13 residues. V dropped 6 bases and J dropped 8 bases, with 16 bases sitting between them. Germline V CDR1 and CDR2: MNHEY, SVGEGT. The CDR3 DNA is TGTGCCAGCAGCACCGGGACTCGTTCCGAAGCTTTCTTT. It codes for CASSTGTRSEAFF.

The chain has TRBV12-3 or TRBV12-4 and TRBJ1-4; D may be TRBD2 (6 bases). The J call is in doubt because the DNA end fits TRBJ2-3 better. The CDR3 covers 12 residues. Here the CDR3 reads CASSFQMGGQYF. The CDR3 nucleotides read TGTGCCAGCAGTTTCCAAATGGGGGGACAGTATTTT.

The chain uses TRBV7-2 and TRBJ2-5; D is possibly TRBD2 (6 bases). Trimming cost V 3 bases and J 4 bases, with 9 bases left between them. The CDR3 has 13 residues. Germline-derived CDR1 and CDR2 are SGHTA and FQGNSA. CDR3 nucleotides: TGTGCCAGCAGCTTTTCCGGGGGAGAGACCCAGTACTTC. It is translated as CASSFSGGETQYF.

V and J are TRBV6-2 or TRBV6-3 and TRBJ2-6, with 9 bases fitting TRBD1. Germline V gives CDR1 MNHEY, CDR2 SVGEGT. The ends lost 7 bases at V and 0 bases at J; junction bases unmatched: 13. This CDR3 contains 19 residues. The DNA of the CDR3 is TGTGCCAGCACCCCAATAAAGGGACAGGGTGTCTCTGGGGCCAACGTCCTGACTTTC. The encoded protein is CASTPIKGQGVSGANVLTF.

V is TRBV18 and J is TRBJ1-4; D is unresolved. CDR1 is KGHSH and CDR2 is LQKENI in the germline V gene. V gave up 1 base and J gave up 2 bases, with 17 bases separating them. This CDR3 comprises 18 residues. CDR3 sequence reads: CASSPHSVRVETNEKLFF. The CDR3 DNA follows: TGTGCCAGCTCACCACACTCGGTTCGGGTCGAGACTAATGAAAAACTGTTTTTT.

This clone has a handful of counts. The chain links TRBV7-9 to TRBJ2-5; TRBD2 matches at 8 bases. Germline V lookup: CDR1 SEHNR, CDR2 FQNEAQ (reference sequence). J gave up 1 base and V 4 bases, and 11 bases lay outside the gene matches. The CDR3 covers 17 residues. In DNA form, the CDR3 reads TGTGCCAGCAGCTCCGGTGGTTTAGCGGGGCCCCAAGAGACCCAGTACTTC. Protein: CASSSGGLAGPQETQYF.

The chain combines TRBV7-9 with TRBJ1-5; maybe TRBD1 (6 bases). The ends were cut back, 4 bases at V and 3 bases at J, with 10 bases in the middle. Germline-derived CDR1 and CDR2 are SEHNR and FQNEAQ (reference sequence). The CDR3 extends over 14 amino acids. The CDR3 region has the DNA TGTGCCAGCAGCTACGGACAGTACAATCAGCCCCAGCATTTT. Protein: CASSYGQYNQPQHF.

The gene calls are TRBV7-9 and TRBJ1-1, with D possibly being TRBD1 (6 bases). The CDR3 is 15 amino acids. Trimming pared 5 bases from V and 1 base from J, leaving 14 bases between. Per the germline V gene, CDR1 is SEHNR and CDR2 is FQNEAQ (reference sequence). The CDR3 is CASSQRDISNTEAFF. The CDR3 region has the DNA TGTGCCAGCAGCCAGCGGGACATTTCGAACACTGAAGCTTTCTTT.